One sample yielded the 15 T cell receptor beta chains listed below, sequenced in a study of shared clonotypes between healthy human individuals. Clones were read by immunoSEQ multiplex PCR, and TCRdb kept only the in-frame ones, dropping some. Of about 2 million clones in the sample, 95% were seen once. Sequencing used naive CD4+ T cells sorted from blood. Regarding subset: CD45RA+ positively selected. Receptor source: a man between 18 and 29 years old in good health.

V gene TRBV7-3 combines with J gene TRBJ1-3; D is undetermined. The length of the CDR3 is 13 residues. The germline gives CDR1 SGHTA, CDR2 FQGTGA. V shed 4 bases and J shed 3 bases, with 7 bases lying between them. The CDR3 is CASSSGIGNTIYF. The CDR3 region has the DNA TGTGCCAGCAGCTCCGGGATTGGAAACACCATATATTTT.

Note on this clone: Other DNA sequences of this sample code for an identical CDR3. V and J are TRBV6-1 and TRBJ2-3, with D perhaps matching TRBD1 (6 bases). Trimming removed 6 bases from V and 1 base from J, with 8 bases in between. From germline, CDR1 is MNHNS and CDR2 SASEGT. The CDR3 spans 13 residues. The CDR3 DNA sequence: TGTGCCAGCAGCCGACAGGGCACAGATACGCAGTATTTT. Protein: CASSRQGTDTQYF.

The genes are TRBV7-2 and TRBJ1-4, with D unresolved. Trimming shortened V by 5 bases and J by 0 bases, and 13 bases separated the two germline ends. This CDR3 is built from 16 residues. Germline-derived CDR1 and CDR2 are SGHTA and FQGNSA. CDR3 residues: CASSPSRPTTNEKLFF. Written as DNA, the CDR3 is TGTGCCAGCAGCCCCAGCAGACCCACAACTAATGAAAAACTGTTTTTT.

The rearrangement joins TRBV5-8 to TRBJ1-2, with D possibly being TRBD1 (5 bases). The CDR3 length is 15 residues. The V end lost 3 bases, the J end lost 4 bases, and 16 bases lay between the germline ends. Germline-derived CDR1 and CDR2 are SGHTS and YDEGEE. CDR3 bases: TGTGCCAGCAGCTACTCCCCGGGGCTGATCTATGGCTACACCTTC. Amino acid sequence: CASSYSPGLIYGYTF.

This clone appeared a few times. The chain employs TRBV5-6 and TRBJ1-6; unclear D gene. This CDR3 has 12 amino acids. V was cut by 3 bases and J by 10 bases, with 8 bases left in between. Per the germline V gene, CDR1 is SGHDT and CDR2 is YYEEEE. DNA for the CDR3: TGTGCCAGCAGCTCGAAATTATCACCCCTCCACTTT. Translated, it gives CASSSKLSPLHF. The full variable domain, rest sourced from reference TRBV5-6 and TRBJ1-6, is DAGVTQSPTHLIKTRGQQVTLRCSPKSGHDTVSWYQQALGQGPQFIFQYYEEEERQRGNFPDRFSGHQFPNYSSELNVNALLLGDSALYLCASSSKLSPLHFGNGTRLTVT.

This clone was recorded only once. The chain combines TRBV5-1 with TRBJ1-2; 7 bases map to TRBD1. V lost 0 bases and J lost 4; bases outside the gene matches: 6. Germline-derived CDR1 and CDR2 are SGHRS and YFSETQ. The CDR3 is made up of 15 amino acids. The CDR3 bases are TGCGCCAGCAGCTTGGAAGCGGGACAGTTCTATGGCTACACCTTC. Its translation is CASSLEAGQFYGYTF.

V is TRBV7-9 and J is TRBJ2-3; 7 bases map to TRBD2. Trimming took 4 bases from V and 0 from J; bases not matched to a gene: 4. Germline V gives CDR1 SEHNR, CDR2 FQNEAQ (reference sequence). This CDR3 spans 15 amino acids. The CDR3 here is CASSSWGGSTDTQYF. In nucleotides, the CDR3 is TGTGCCAGCAGCTCTTGGGGAGGGAGCACAGATACGCAGTATTTT.

This clone was picked up one time. This chain joins TRBV9 and TRBJ1-4; 7 positions agree with TRBD1. Germline CDR1 is SGDLS and CDR2 is YYNGEE. The CDR3 runs to 17 residues. Germline trimming cut 4 bases from V and 0 bases from J; bases unmatched to any gene: 9. The CDR3 region is CASSPRDRSATNEKLFF. The DNA for the CDR3 is TGTGCCAGCAGCCCCCGGGACAGATCGGCAACTAATGAAAAACTGTTTTTT.

V usage is TRBV7-9 and J usage is TRBJ2-1, with 7 bases matching TRBD2. Germline assignment: CDR1 SEHNR and CDR2 FQNEAQ (reference sequence). J gave up 12 bases and V 7 bases, and 12 bases lay outside the gene matches. The CDR3 runs to 13 residues. The CDR3 DNA is TGTGCCAGCAATACCGGGGGGATCCTGGGGCAGTTCTTC. Amino acids: CASNTGGILGQFF.

The chain joins TRBV10-3 to TRBJ2-3; 7 nucleotides line up with TRBD2. The length of the CDR3 is 16 residues. The germline V gene encodes CDR1 ENHRY and CDR2 SYGVKD. V shed 0 bases and J 3 bases; nucleotides not matched to a gene: 6. CDR3 nucleotide sequence: TGTGCCATCAGTGAGTCCCTAGCGGTTGGGACAGATACGCAGTATTTT. Translated, it gives CAISESLAVGTDTQYF.

V and J are TRBV30 and TRBJ1-3; no reliable D call. Germline loops: CDR1 GTSNPN, CDR2 SVGIG (reference sequence). This CDR3 is 11 amino acids long. V dropped 7 bases and J dropped 2 bases, with 6 bases sitting between them. This CDR3 is CASLAGNTIYF. CDR3 coding DNA: TGTGCCTCCCTCGCTGGAAACACCATATATTTT.

The V gene is TRBV10-1, the J gene TRBJ2-7, with 11 bases fitting TRBD2. CDR1 and CDR2 (germline): WNHNN, SYGVQD (reference sequence). The V and J ends lost 8 bases and 2 bases, in that order; junction bases with no gene match: 2. The CDR3 length is 13 residues. CDR3 DNA: TGCGCCAGCCAACTAGCGGGAGCCTACGAGCAGTACTTC. Translating it yields CASQLAGAYEQYF.

The chain combines TRBV5-6 with TRBJ2-3, with 9 bases matching TRBD2. After removal of 5 bases from V and 11 bases from J, the junction contained 12 bases not matched to a gene. CDR3 length equals 14 residues. Germline V gives CDR1 SGHDT, CDR2 YYEEEE. CDR3 amino acids: CASRVSGGNEMQYF. Here the CDR3 DNA reads TGTGCCAGCAGGGTTAGCGGGGGCAATGAGATGCAGTATTTT. The entire variable domain, with the rest obtained from reference TRBV5-6 and TRBJ2-3, is as follows: DAGVTQSPTHLIKTRGQQVTLRCSPKSGHDTVSWYQQALGQGPQFIFQYYEEEERQRGNFPDRFSGHQFPNYSSELNVNALLLGDSALYLCASRVSGGNEMQYFGPGTRLTVL.

The V and J genes are TRBV30 and TRBJ2-2; D ambiguous. Germline V gene sequence: CDR1 GTSNPN, CDR2 SVGIG (reference sequence). The CDR3 length is 16 residues. V dropped 0 bases and J dropped 5 bases, with 16 bases sitting between them. The CDR3 nucleotides are TGTGCCTGGAGTGTACAGAACCTGGGGAAAACCGGGGAGCTGTTTTTT. Amino acid sequence: CAWSVQNLGKTGELFF.

The V call is TRBV10-1, the J call TRBJ1-1; D unresolved. Germline V gene lookup returns CDR1 WNHNN and CDR2 SYGVQD (reference sequence). Trimming left V 5 bases short and J 0 bases short, with 10 bases between. CDR3 length equals 14 residues. The CDR3 loop reads CASSRNPLNTEAFF. CDR3 in DNA: TGCGCCAGCAGTCGCAACCCTCTGAACACTGAAGCTTTCTTT.